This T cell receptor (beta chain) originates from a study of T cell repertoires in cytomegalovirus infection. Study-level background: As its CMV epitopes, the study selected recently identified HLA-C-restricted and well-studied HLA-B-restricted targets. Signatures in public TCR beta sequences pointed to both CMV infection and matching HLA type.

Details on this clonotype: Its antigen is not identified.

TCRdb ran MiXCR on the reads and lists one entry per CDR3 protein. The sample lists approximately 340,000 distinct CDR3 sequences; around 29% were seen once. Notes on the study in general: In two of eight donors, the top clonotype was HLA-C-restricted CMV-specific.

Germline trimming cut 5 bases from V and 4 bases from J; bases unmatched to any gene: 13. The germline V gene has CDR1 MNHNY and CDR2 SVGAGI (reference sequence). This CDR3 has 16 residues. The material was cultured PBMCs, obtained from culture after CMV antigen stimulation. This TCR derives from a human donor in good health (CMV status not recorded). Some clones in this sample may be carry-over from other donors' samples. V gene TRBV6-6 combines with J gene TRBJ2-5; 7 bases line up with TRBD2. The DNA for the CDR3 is TGTGCCAGCAGTGTCCCCCCCGGGGAGGGAGGAGAGACCCAGTACTTC. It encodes CASSVPPGEGGETQYF.